This T cell receptor (beta chain) is drawn from a study of control samples from healthy donors and cancer patients. V lost 4 bases, J lost 0 bases, and 10 bases lay in between. There are 15 residues in the CDR3. CDR1 is SGDLS, CDR2 YYNGEE, per germline. The protocol was immunoSEQ multiplex PCR, while the TCRdb copy is restricted to in-frame clones and leaves out a portion. The sample has about 130,000 clones, approximately 90% seen once. The V gene is TRBV9, the J gene TRBJ1-4; a weak D match, TRBD1 (5 bases). This sequence originates from a man aged 18-30 years in good health. Sequenced material: blood. The CDR3 nucleotides read TGTGCCAGCAGCCCGCGGGGGGCAACTAATGAAAAACTGTTTTTT. It specifies CASSPRGATNEKLFF. The full variable domain, in which reference TRBV9 and TRBJ1-4 provide the parts outside the CDR3, is DSGVTQTPKHLITATGQRVTLRCSPRSGDLSVYWYQQSLDQGLQFLIQYYNGEERAKGNILERFSAQQFPDLHSELNLSSLELGDSALYFCASSPRGATNEKLFFGSGTQLSVL.